This T cell receptor beta chain was retrieved from a study of beta chain features in type 1 diabetes. Study findings and constraints: TCRB CDR3s from Type 1 diabetes patients were moderately but significantly shorter in all four CD4+ subsets. The study found fewer insertions and more deletions at VDJ junctions in type 1 diabetes patients.

This clone has a handful of counts. As yet, its antigen is unknown. Expressed TCRB transcripts were sequenced because the entire RNA isolate underwent reverse transcription. Generated by immunoSEQ multiplex PCR, the TCRdb table keeps only in-frame clones and is missing some. The profile shows more than 250,000 clones, about 20% of them singletons. The CDR3 length is 14 residues. Germline trimming cut 4 bases from V and 1 base from J; bases unmatched to any gene: 3. Germline lookup yields CDR1 SGHVS and CDR2 FQNEAQ. V gene TRBV7-8 combines with J gene TRBJ1-1; TRBD1 matches at 7 bases. The sequenced sample was naive CD4+ T cells from blood. The clonotype comes from a woman aged 35 to 49 with type 1 diabetes. The CDR3 here is CASSSRTGNTEAFF. CDR3 nucleotides: TGTGCCAGCAGCTCACGGACAGGGAACACTGAAGCTTTCTTT.